This is a list of T cell receptor beta chains from one sample in a study of long-term antiretroviral therapy in people with HIV. Here immunoSEQ multiplex PCR was the method, and the copy in TCRdb shows in-frame clones only, minus some. In the table there are around 15,000 clones, over 70% of which are singletons. Sequences were derived from unsorted PBMCs, sampled 1.5 years before starting antiretroviral therapy. The receptors shown here come from a woman in her 50s with HIV. Both conserved end residues are part of each CDR3. The D gene is left open where the match is weak. Some rows have no size entry. The others give once, few or many, or a class for an expanded clone.

TRBD1	TRBJ2-1	few	TRBV6-4	CASSLTGVDEQFF	TGTGCCAGCAGCCTCACAGGGGTCGATGAGCAGTTCTTC
-	TRBJ1-2	-	TRBV2	CASSEALWGRGLSGYTF	TGTGCCAGCAGTGAAGCGCTTTGGGGCAGGGGCTTGAGTGGCTACACCTTC
TRBD1	TRBJ2-6	-	TRBV28	CASSGRQGARSGANVLTF	TGTGCCAGCAGTGGAAGACAGGGGGCCCGCTCTGGGGCCAACGTCCTGACTTTC
-	TRBJ1-1	-	TRBV5-1	CASRPQVGATEAFF	TGCGCCAGCCGACCGCAGGTTGGGGCCACTGAAGCTTTCTTT
TRBD1	TRBJ1-1	-	TRBV5-1	CASSMDRRNTEAFF	TGCGCCAGCAGCATGGACAGGCGGAACACTGAAGCTTTCTTT
TRBD1	TRBJ2-5	-	TRBV14	CASSLDSTGAETQYF	TGTGCCAGCAGCCTAGATTCGACAGGGGCAGAGACCCAGTACTTC
TRBD2	TRBJ2-5	-	TRBV2	CASRGLAGEIPGALGTQYF	TGTGCCAGCAGGGGACTAGCGGGGGAGATCCCCGGGGCTCTGGGGACCCAGTACTTC
-	TRBJ1-1	-	TRBV7-9	CASRSSTANTEAFF	TGTGCCAGCAGATCATCGACAGCGAACACTGAAGCTTTCTTT
TRBD2	TRBJ2-3	-	TRBV19	CASSMGLAGLEDTQYF	TGTGCCAGTAGCATGGGACTAGCGGGGCTGGAAGATACGCAGTATTTT
TRBD1	TRBJ1-3	few	TRBV11-2	CASSQGQALARFSGNTIYF	TGTGCCAGCAGCCAGGGACAGGCCTTAGCCCGATTCTCTGGAAACACCATATATTTT
TRBD2	TRBJ2-2	-	TRBV5-5	CASSPQGGGITTGELFF	TGTGCCAGCAGTCCACAGGGCGGGGGGATCACCACCGGGGAGCTGTTTTTT
TRBD2	TRBJ2-5	-	TRBV18	CASSPGLAGGPRETQYF	TGTGCCAGCTCACCAGGACTAGCGGGGGGGCCGCGGGAGACCCAGTACTTC
-	TRBJ1-1	-	TRBV29-1	CSAYNTEAFF	TGCAGCGCCTACAACACTGAAGCTTTCTTT
-	TRBJ2-7	-	TRBV6-5	CASSYSGAYEQYF	TGTGCCAGCAGTTACTCGGGAGCCTACGAGCAGTACTTC
-	TRBJ2-1	-	TRBV6-6	CASGSISSYNEQFF	TGTGCCAGCGGCTCTATTAGCTCCTACAATGAGCAGTTCTTC
TRBD2	TRBJ2-1	-	TRBV5-6	CASSLSGGVYNEQFF	TGTGCCAGCAGCTTAAGCGGGGGGGTATACAATGAGCAGTTCTTC
-	TRBJ2-5	-	TRBV6-6	CASSNEVVAQYF	TGTGCCAGCAGCAACGAGGTGGTGGCCCAGTACTTC
-	TRBJ2-3	-	TRBV19	CASSIDPADTQYF	TGTGCCAGTAGTATAGATCCGGCAGATACGCAGTATTTT
TRBD2	TRBJ2-7	-	TRBV14	CASSRQAGGLYEQYF	TGTGCCAGCAGCCGCCAGGCGGGGGGTCTCTACGAGCAGTACTTC
-	TRBJ1-2	-	TRBV7-2	CASSLEQSHGYTF	TGTGCCAGCAGCTTAGAACAGAGTCATGGCTACACCTTC
TRBD1	TRBJ1-1	-	TRBV6-1	CASTPGGPGVRAFF	TGTGCCAGCACCCCAGGGGGGCCGGGGGTTAGGGCTTTCTTT
-	TRBJ1-2	medium-sized	TRBV6-5	CASSYLDRNYGYTF	TGTGCCAGCAGTTATCTGGACAGAAACTATGGCTACACCTTC
-	TRBJ2-5	-	TRBV19	CASSVAGTEETQYF	TGTGCCAGTAGCGTCGCCGGGACGGAAGAGACCCAGTACTTC
-	TRBJ1-5	-	TRBV7-8	CASSLTRGNQPQHF	TGTGCCAGCAGCTTAACGAGAGGCAATCAGCCCCAGCATTTT
-	TRBJ1-2	few	TRBV30	CAWSGRGDNGYTF	TGTGCCTGGAGTGGACGGGGCGATAATGGCTACACCTTC
-	TRBJ2-2	-	TRBV7-9	CASSFSTGELFF	TGTGCCAGCAGCTTCTCGACCGGGGAGCTGTTTTTT
-	TRBJ2-3	-	TRBV10-3	CAISESKPITDTQYF	TGTGCCATCAGTGAATCGAAACCTATAACAGATACGCAGTATTTT
-	TRBJ1-3	-	TRBV30	CAWSGGLSGNTIYF	TGTGCCTGGAGTGGGGGCCTCTCTGGAAACACCATATATTTT
TRBD2	TRBJ2-3	-	TRBV10-3	CAISEPIPSGGADTQYF	TGTGCCATCAGTGAGCCCATTCCTAGCGGGGGGGCAGATACGCAGTATTTT
TRBD1	TRBJ1-1	-	TRBV11-2	CASSLGNRGGTEAFF	TGTGCCAGCAGCTTAGGGAACAGGGGAGGCACTGAAGCTTTCTTT
TRBD2	TRBJ2-1	-	TRBV5-1	CASSLAGLVGAEQFF	TGCGCCAGCAGCTTGGCCGGACTAGTTGGGGCTGAGCAGTTCTTC
TRBD1	TRBJ1-1	-	TRBV5-1	CASSPTGGWTEAFF	TGCGCCAGCAGCCCAACAGGGGGTTGGACTGAAGCTTTCTTT
-	TRBJ1-1	few	TRBV30	CAWRRKGETEAFF	TGTGCCTGGAGGCGGAAAGGGGAGACTGAAGCTTTCTTT
-	TRBJ2-5	-	TRBV4-1	CASSQESYIIQETQYF	TGCGCCAGCAGCCAAGAGTCATACATCATACAAGAGACCCAGTACTTC
TRBD2	TRBJ2-2	-	TRBV19	CASSIGLVKSGELFF	TGTGCCAGTAGTATCGGACTAGTTAAATCTGGGGAGCTGTTTTTT
-	TRBJ2-3	-	TRBV7-2	CASSLVRDTDTQYF	TGTGCCAGCAGCTTAGTTAGGGACACAGATACGCAGTATTTT
-	TRBJ1-1	-	TRBV30	CAWGRASMNTEAFF	TGTGCCTGGGGTCGGGCTTCCATGAACACTGAAGCTTTCTTT
-	TRBJ2-6	-	TRBV5-1	CASSSGRSSGANVLTF	TGCGCCAGCAGCTCCGGACGGTCCTCTGGGGCCAACGTCCTGACTTTC
-	TRBJ1-4	-	TRBV20-1	CSARREKLFF	TGCAGTGCTAGACGTGAAAAACTGTTTTTT
-	TRBJ1-3	once	TRBV2	CASSDWVASSGNTIYF	TGTGCCAGCAGTGACTGGGTGGCTTCCTCTGGAAACACCATATATTTT
TRBD2	TRBJ2-2	-	TRBV30	CAWSRSGEGTGELFF	TGTGCCTGGAGTCGTAGCGGGGAGGGCACCGGGGAGCTGTTTTTT
-	TRBJ1-1	-	TRBV2	CASSNDRNTEAFF	TGTGCCAGCAGTAATGACAGGAACACTGAAGCTTTCTTT
-	TRBJ2-1	-	TRBV30	CAWSVPYDENNEQFF	TGTGCCTGGAGTGTACCATACGACGAGAACAATGAGCAGTTCTTC
-	TRBJ2-7	-	TRBV29-1	CSVEEGARSYEQYF	TGCAGCGTTGAAGAGGGGGCGAGATCCTACGAGCAGTACTTC
-	TRBJ2-7	-	TRBV5-8	CASSLEGGNRLKKQYF	TGTGCCAGCAGCTTGGAGGGGGGAAATAGGCTGAAAAAGCAGTACTTC